This T cell receptor (beta chain) was sequenced for a study of brain T cells in children with intractable seizures. Sequencing used immunoSEQ multiplex PCR; TCRdb keeps in-frame clones, though not all of them. The table shows about 320,000 clones, with about 93% occurring only once. Remarks on this clone: A read error may account for a junction end that differs from germline.

Time point noted: blood from clinic visit 5 months post-surgery; TSC patient then seizure free. The sequenced cases were selected for having the highest brain T cell transcript signatures. Before surgery, patients took at least one anti-epileptic drug. CDR1 is DFQATT and CDR2 is SNEGSKA in the germline V gene (reference sequence). The CDR3 is made up of 11 amino acids. Sample: peripheral blood, taken 4 to 5 months after surgery. V and J are TRBV20-1 and TRBJ1-3; D not certain. This TCR was recovered from a boy younger than two with tuberous sclerosis and intractable seizures. The DNA of the CDR3 is TGCAGTGCTAGATCTGGAGACACCATATATTTT. It is translated as CSARSGDTIYF.